This entry concerns a single TCR beta chain. The antigen is not known. Germline CDR1 and CDR2: SGHAT and FQNNGV. The CDR3 extends over 13 amino acids. V lost 4 bases, J lost 4 bases, and 10 bases lay in between. This sample stems from a study of blood T cells in healthy people across ages. Study-wide results and limits: Per million T cells, the diversity of TCR beta decreased roughly linearly as age advanced.

It was with a sample-barcoded 5' primer and a J-beta primer mix that a second PCR of roughly 7 to 12 cycles was run. TCRdb re-derived calls from the 5' RACE reads in MiXCR, one entry per CDR3 protein. Here the sample spans fewer than 1.5 million distinct CDR3 sequences, around two fifths being singletons. The rearrangement uses TRBV11-2 and TRBJ1-2; no reliable D call. The specimen was blood. This receptor was obtained from a woman aged 18-29 years in good health. CDR3 amino acids: CASSSSALYGYTF. In DNA form, the CDR3 reads TGTGCCAGCAGCTCTAGTGCTCTCTATGGCTACACCTTC.